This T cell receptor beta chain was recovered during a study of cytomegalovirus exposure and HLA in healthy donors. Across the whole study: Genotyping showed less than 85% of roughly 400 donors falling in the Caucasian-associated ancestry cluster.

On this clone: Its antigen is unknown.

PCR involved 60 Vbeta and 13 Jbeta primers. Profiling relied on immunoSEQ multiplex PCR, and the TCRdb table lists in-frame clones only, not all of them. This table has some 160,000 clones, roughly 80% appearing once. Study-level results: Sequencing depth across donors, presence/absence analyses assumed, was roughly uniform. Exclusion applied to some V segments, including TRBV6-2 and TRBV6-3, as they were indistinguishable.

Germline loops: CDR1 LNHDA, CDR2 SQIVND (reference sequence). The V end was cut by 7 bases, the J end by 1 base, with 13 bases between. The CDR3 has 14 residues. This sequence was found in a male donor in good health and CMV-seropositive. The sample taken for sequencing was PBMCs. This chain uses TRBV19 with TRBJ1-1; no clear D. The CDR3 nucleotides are TGTGCCAGTACCACGGGGAGGACGAACACTGAAGCTTTCTTT. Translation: CASTTGRTNTEAFF.